This note documents a single TCR beta chain sequence. Its cognate antigen is unknown. These data are taken from a study of cytomegalovirus exposure and HLA in healthy donors. Notes on the study in general: A later analysis associated 15,000 or so TCR beta sequences with HLA alleles at a 0.05 false discovery rate.

It was with 60 Vbeta and 13 Jbeta primers that the PCR ran. Sequencing was performed with immunoSEQ multiplex PCR; in TCRdb, only in-frame clones are kept and a portion is missing. The sample has more than 120,000 clones, over 75% seen once. This clonotype originated in a woman in her twenties or thirties in good health and CMV-seronegative. What was sequenced was PBMCs.

CDR3 amino acids: CASSSVRNEQFF. Here the CDR3 DNA reads TGTGCCAGCAGCTCAGTACGCAATGAGCAGTTCTTC. This chain links TRBV7-6 with TRBJ2-1; no firm D call. Germline V gene lookup returns CDR1 SGHVS and CDR2 FNYEAQ. V lost 4 bases and J 6 bases, leaving 7 bases between the germline ends. The CDR3 consists of 12 residues.